The entry that follows covers one T cell receptor beta chain sequence. Its antigen is not known. This entry is derived from a study of T cell responses to AZD1222 COVID-19 vaccine. Profiling relied on immunoSEQ multiplex PCR, and the TCRdb table lists in-frame clones only, not all of them. The sample has 65,000 to 70,000 clones; over 60% are singletons. Study-level points and caveats: Spike-specific TCRs gained breadth and depth after people received two AZD1222 doses. At 160-218 and 743-854, vaccine-associated CD4 TCRs were dominant, and they spanned spike. Among the donors, most were white British and more were female, and clonal diversity was possibly underestimated.

The ends were cut back, 2 bases at V and 1 base at J, with 17 bases in the middle. In germline, CDR1 is SGHVS, CDR2 FNYEAQ. The CDR3 contains 17 residues. The sequence derives from an adult in good health. This chain connects TRBV7-6 to TRBJ1-1; maybe TRBD1 (6 bases). The material sequenced was peripheral blood, taken on day 0 of AZD1222 vaccination. CDR3: CASSLSAVRGPNTEAFF. The CDR3 region has the DNA TGTGCCAGCAGCTTAAGTGCGGTTCGGGGGCCGAACACTGAAGCTTTCTTT.